The 7 T cell receptor beta chains below were found in one sample sequenced in a study of blood T cell repertoires in COVID-19. Sequencing used immunoSEQ multiplex PCR; TCRdb keeps in-frame clones, though not all of them. Of under 150,000 clones in the sample, around 84% were seen once. The sample taken for sequencing was PBMCs or T cells enriched from blood (not recorded which). All receptors derive from a man in his forties with acute COVID-19.

V gene TRBV7-3 combines with J gene TRBJ2-2; 11 bases fit TRBD2. Per germline, CDR1 SGHTA and CDR2 FQGTGA. The CDR3 consists of 16 residues. J was trimmed by 0 bases and V by 7 bases; bases with no gene match: 4. The CDR3 spells CASTPTSGANTGELFF. DNA of the CDR3: TGTGCCAGCACCCCGACTAGCGGGGCGAACACCGGGGAGCTGTTTTTT.

CDR3 bases: TGTGCCAGCAGCTTTCAAGGGGGTGGGGAAAAACTGTTTTTT. Protein product: CASSFQGGGEKLFF. The chain links TRBV11-2 to TRBJ1-4; tentatively, D is TRBD1 (6 bases). The CDR3 sequence is 14 residues long. Per germline, CDR1 SGHAT and CDR2 FQNNGV. V shed 3 bases and J shed 8 bases, with 13 bases lying between them.

The V call is TRBV2, the J call TRBJ1-4, with 7 nucleotides matching TRBD1. The CDR3 is made up of 15 amino acids. After removal of 4 bases from V and 4 bases from J, the junction contained 6 bases not matched to a gene. The germline gives CDR1 SNHLY, CDR2 FYNNEI. The CDR3 region has the DNA TGTGCCAGCAGTGCCCGACAGGGTCTTAATGAAAAACTGTTTTTT. Translating gives CASSARQGLNEKLFF.

V usage is TRBV10-1 and J usage is TRBJ2-3; TRBD2 matches 9 bases. J was trimmed by 0 bases and V by 7 bases; bases with no gene match: 8. Germline V gives CDR1 WNHNN, CDR2 SYGVQD (reference sequence). This CDR3 comprises 16 residues. The chain's CDR3 is CASTLAGLASTDTQYF. In DNA, the CDR3 is TGCGCCAGCACCCTAGCGGGGCTTGCTAGCACAGATACGCAGTATTTT.

The J gene is TRBJ2-2, the V gene TRBV19; D remains unclear. CDR1 and CDR2 (germline): LNHDA, SQIVND (reference sequence). Trimming pared 1 base from V and 5 bases from J, leaving 8 bases between. This CDR3 spans 14 amino acids. The CDR3 DNA follows: TGTGCCAGTAGTATAGGGGCGCCGACCGGGGAGCTGTTTTTT. It yields the protein CASSIGAPTGELFF.

This clone was seen more than once but under ten times. J is TRBJ1-6 and V is TRBV18; D may be TRBD1 (6 bases). The CDR3 runs to 17 residues. CDR1 is KGHSH, CDR2 LQKENI, per germline. The germline V and J ends were trimmed by 2 bases and 7 bases, with 18 bases remaining between them. CDR3 sequence reads: CASSPAEAGGQNSPLHF. The CDR3 nucleotides read TGTGCCAGCTCACCAGCCGAGGCGGGGGGCCAAAATTCACCCCTCCACTTT. Complete variable domain (other parts from reference TRBV18 and TRBJ1-6): NAGVMQNPRHLVRRRGQEARLRCSPMKGHSHVYWYRQLPEEGLKFMVYLQKENIIDESGMPKERFSAEFPKEGPSILRIQQVVRGDSAAYFCASSPAEAGGQNSPLHFGNGTRLTVT.

This clone has only one observation. This chain links TRBV6-1 with TRBJ2-7; tentative D call: TRBD1 (6 bases). Trimming took 1 base from V and 3 from J, leaving 16 bases between them. Germline lookup yields CDR1 MNHNS and CDR2 SASEGT. The CDR3 has 16 residues. The CDR3 region is CASSEEGVGVGYEQYF. The CDR3 DNA reads as TGTGCCAGCAGTGAAGAGGGGGTGGGAGTAGGCTACGAGCAGTACTTC.